Sequencing of this T cell receptor beta chain was carried out in a study of cytomegalovirus exposure and HLA in healthy donors. Amplification used 60 Vbeta primers and 13 Jbeta primers. Only in-frame clones appear in the TCRdb table, and some are missing; sequencing was by immunoSEQ multiplex PCR. This sample carries roughly 300,000 clones, 86% of them seen once, and the ten largest clones take about 4%. J lost 1 base, V lost 4 bases, and 7 bases had no gene match. Looked up from germline, CDR1 is MGHRA and CDR2 is YSYEKL. The CDR3 has 17 amino acids. The sample comprised PBMCs. This rearrangement joins TRBV4-1 to TRBJ2-5; TRBD2 matches 12 bases. The clonotype was recovered from a man aged 40-49 years in good health and CMV-seropositive. CDR3 nucleotides: TGCGCCAGCAGCCCCCGACTAGCGGGAGTTTCCCAAGAGACCCAGTACTTC. This codes for CASSPRLAGVSQETQYF.